This T cell receptor beta chain stems from a study of blood T cell repertoires in COVID-19. Study in general: Collection of acute and convalescent COVID-19 samples took place in the United States, Italy and Spain. Sample material is recorded as cDNA or gDNA derived from T cells, B-cell-depleted T cells, or PBMCs.

Trimming at V came to 0 bases and at J to 5 bases, leaving 3 bases not matched to a gene. Germline V gene lookup returns CDR1 GTSNPN and CDR2 SVGIG (reference sequence). There are 13 residues in the CDR3. In the authors' workflow: Researchers report that nucleated cell counts were estimated from reference gene primer amplification. Assay: immunoSEQ multiplex PCR; the TCRdb copy retains only in-frame clones and omits some. The V and J calls and the clone size are those of that table, but D and trimming were determined from the DNA. The sample lists 120,000 to 150,000 clones; over 80% were seen once. This sequence joins TRBV30 and TRBJ1-1, with 7 bases aligning to TRBD1. The sequenced sample was peripheral blood. The receptor was isolated from a man aged 25 to 40 with COVID-19, enrolled during active disease. For the CDR3, the DNA is TGTGCCTGGAGTGTGCAACAGGGGACTGAAGCTTTCTTT. Translation gives CAWSVQQGTEAFF. Combining the CDR3 with reference TRBV30 and TRBJ1-1 gives the whole variable domain SQTIHQWPATLVQPVGSPLSLECTVEGTSNPNLYWYRQAAGRGLQLLFYSVGIGQISSEVPQNLSASRPQDRQFILSSKKLLLSDSGFYLCAWSVQQGTEAFFGQGTRLTVV.